This T cell receptor beta chain appears in the sequencing data of a study of T cells after yellow fever vaccination. TCRdb passed the 5' RACE reads through MiXCR, listing each CDR3 protein once. The repertoire has over 65,000 distinct CDR3 sequences, about an eighth of them found once; the top ten carry just under 25%. Germline V gene data show CDR1 as MRHNA and CDR2 as SNTAGT. This CDR3 contains 16 residues. Unmatched junction bases numbered 4, after V lost 2 bases and J lost 6 bases. As to this clonotype: A much larger clone lies a single base off, so this may be a read error.

Specimen: CD8+ T cells not binding an NS4B(214-222) dextramer, sorted from PBMCs, collected more than 20 days after the first yellow fever vaccination. The TCR comes from a man between 18 and 29 years old who received the YFV17D yellow fever vaccine. The V call is TRBV6-4, the J call TRBJ2-1; 13 bases agree with TRBD2. DNA for the CDR3: TGTGCCAGCAGTGACGGGACTAGCGGGGATCCCAATGAGCAGTTCTTC. It translates to CASSDGTSGDPNEQFF.